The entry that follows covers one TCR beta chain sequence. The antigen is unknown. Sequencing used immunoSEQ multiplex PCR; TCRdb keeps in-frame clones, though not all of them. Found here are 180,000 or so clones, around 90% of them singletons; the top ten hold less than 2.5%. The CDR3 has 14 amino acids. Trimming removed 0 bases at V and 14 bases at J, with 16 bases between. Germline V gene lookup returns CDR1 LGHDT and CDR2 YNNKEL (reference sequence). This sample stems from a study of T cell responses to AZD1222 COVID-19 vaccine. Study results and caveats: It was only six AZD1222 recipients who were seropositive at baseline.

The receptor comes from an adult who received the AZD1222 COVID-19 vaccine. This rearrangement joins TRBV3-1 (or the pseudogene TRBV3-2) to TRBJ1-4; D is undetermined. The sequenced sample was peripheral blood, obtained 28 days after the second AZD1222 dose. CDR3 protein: CASSQDSGARRLFF. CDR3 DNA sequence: TGTGCCAGCAGCCAAGATTCTGGAGCTAGAAGGCTGTTTTTT.